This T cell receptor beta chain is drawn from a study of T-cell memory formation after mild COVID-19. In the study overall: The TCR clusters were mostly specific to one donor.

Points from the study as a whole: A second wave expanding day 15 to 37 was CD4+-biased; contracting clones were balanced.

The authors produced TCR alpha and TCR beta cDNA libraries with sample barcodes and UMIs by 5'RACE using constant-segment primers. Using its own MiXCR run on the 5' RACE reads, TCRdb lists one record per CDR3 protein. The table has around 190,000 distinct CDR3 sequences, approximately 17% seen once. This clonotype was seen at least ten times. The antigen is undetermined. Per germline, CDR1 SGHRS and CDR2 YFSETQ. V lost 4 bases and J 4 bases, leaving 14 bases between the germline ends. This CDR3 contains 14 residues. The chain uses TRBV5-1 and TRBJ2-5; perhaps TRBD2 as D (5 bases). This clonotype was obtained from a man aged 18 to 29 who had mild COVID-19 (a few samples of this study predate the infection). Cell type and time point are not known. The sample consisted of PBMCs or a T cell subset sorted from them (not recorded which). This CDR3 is CASSVEGRGETQYF. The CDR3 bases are TGCGCCAGCAGCGTCGAAGGACGGGGAGAGACCCAGTACTTC.